The clone carrying this T cell receptor beta chain was recorded at least ten times. The source of the sample is a study of T cells in Graves' hyperthyroidism and ophthalmopathy. RNA transcripts were the template for amplifying TCR beta CDR3 regions. The TCR CDR3 first-round RT-PCR relied on the HTBI primer set. TCRdb reprocessed the multiplex PCR reads via MiXCR and lists one record per CDR3 protein. This table holds approximately 600,000 distinct CDR3 sequences, about a sixth found once. This CDR3 is 16 amino acids long. Germline V CDR1 and CDR2: LGHDT, YNNKEL (reference sequence). The V end was cut by 0 bases, the J end by 4 bases, with 15 bases between. Hyperthyroidism in the patients, aged 18 to 65, was newly diagnosed and under 2 months in duration. Not enrolled were patients with uncontrolled infection, other autoimmune disease, pregnancy or lactation.

This receptor was identified in a young woman with Graves' hyperthyroidism. The sequenced sample was blood. The chain couples TRBV3-1 to TRBJ1-2; D may be TRBD1 (6 bases). CDR3 residues: CASSQDQLGASYGYTF. CDR3 in DNA: TGTGCCAGCAGCCAAGACCAGCTGGGGGCAAGCTATGGCTACACCTTC.